A single TCR beta chain is shown here with its context. The antigen remains unidentified. V trimming: 5 bases; J trimming: 6 bases; junction bases outside the gene matches: 12. Germline CDR1 and CDR2: DFQATT and SNEGSKA (reference sequence). The CDR3 contains 14 residues. TCRdb processed the reads anew with MiXCR; each CDR3 protein has one entry. The data contain 480,000 or so distinct CDR3 sequences, 10% to 12% of them seen just once; the ten biggest clones take up more than 8.5%. This entry is derived from a study of T cell repertoires in cytomegalovirus infection. About the research overall: Public TCR beta signatures indicated both CMV infection and matching HLA type.

Study-wide results and limits: Public TCR beta family frequency separated CMV-and-HLA carriers, including in an independent cohort. In two of eight donors, the top clonotype was HLA-C-restricted CMV-specific.

This TCR came from a human donor in good health (CMV status not recorded). Some clones in this sample may be carry-over from other donors' samples. The chain has TRBV20-1 and TRBJ1-2, with 7 bases lining up with TRBD1. Material for sequencing was PBMCs. The CDR3 coding sequence is TGCAGTGCTCTCCGAGGGGGGACAGAGAATGGCTACACCTTC. As protein: CSALRGGTENGYTF.